This is a list of T cell receptor beta chains from one sample in a study of cytomegalovirus exposure and HLA in healthy donors. The method was immunoSEQ multiplex PCR; TCRdb's version includes in-frame clones alone and lacks a portion of them. The sample yields approximately 150,000 clones, 68% seen once. The sequencing sample was made of PBMCs. The receptors here all came from a man under 40 in good health and CMV-seropositive. The CDR3 runs from the conserved cysteine through the conserved F or W. The order of the fields is clone size, J gene, V gene, D gene, CDR3 protein, CDR3 DNA. A D gene is named only where the DNA matches it firmly. Where a row states a size, it is once, few, many or the class of an expanded clone; other rows omit it.

>once|TRBJ2-7|TRBV12-5|.
CASGLGEPYEQYF
TGTGCTAGTGGTTTGGGGGAGCCCTACGAGCAGTACTTC
>few|TRBJ1-2|TRBV7-9|.
CASSLNDRAWPTYGYTF
TGTGCCAGCAGCTTAAATGACAGAGCCTGGCCCACCTATGGCTACACCTTC
>.|TRBJ2-5|TRBV5-1|.
CASSSGGKPSRQETQYF
TGCGCCAGCAGCTCCGGCGGGAAGCCTAGCCGCCAAGAGACCCAGTACTTC
>few|TRBJ2-2|TRBV2|TRBD2
CASSEGRTSGSAGELFF
TGTGCCAGCAGTGAGGGCCGGACTAGCGGGAGTGCCGGGGAGCTGTTTTTT
>.|TRBJ2-7|TRBV18|TRBD2
CASSPELAGGREQYF
TGTGCCAGCTCACCGGAGCTAGCGGGAGGGAGAGAGCAGTACTTC
>.|TRBJ2-3|TRBV6-5|TRBD2
CASSRLAENTDTQYF
TGTGCCAGCAGTCGCCTAGCGGAAAACACAGATACGCAGTATTTT
>.|TRBJ2-7|TRBV27|TRBD2
CASSQIVAGGYEQYF
TGTGCCAGCTCCCAAATTGTGGCGGGAGGATACGAGCAGTACTTC
>.|TRBJ2-1|TRBV28|.
CASSLLGGTNEQFF
TGTGCCAGCAGTTTGTTAGGAGGGACCAATGAGCAGTTCTTC
>.|TRBJ2-7|TRBV20-1|.
CSASFLGEQYF
TGCAGTGCTTCCTTCCTAGGCGAGCAGTACTTC
>.|TRBJ2-1|TRBV14|TRBD2
CASSLTLAGDLDEQFF
TGTGCCAGCAGCCTTACACTAGCGGGAGATCTCGATGAGCAGTTCTTC
>.|TRBJ2-3|TRBV19|TRBD2
CASSISSGAMGTDTQYF
TGTGCCAGTAGTATCTCTAGCGGCGCAATGGGCACAGATACGCAGTATTTT
>.|TRBJ1-2|TRBV7-9|.
CASSSGREYGYTF
TGTGCCAGCAGCTCGGGTCGGGAGTATGGCTACACCTTC
>.|TRBJ2-5|TRBV19|.
CASSGGAQETQYF
TGTGCCAGTAGTGGCGGGGCCCAAGAGACCCAGTACTTC
>.|TRBJ2-7|TRBV30|.
CAARVETYEQYF
TGTGCCGCGCGGGTGGAGACCTACGAGCAGTACTTC
>.|TRBJ1-1|TRBV4-1|.
CASSQVSGGEAFF
TGCGCCAGCAGCCAAGTATCGGGGGGTGAAGCTTTCTTT
>.|TRBJ2-5|TRBV18|TRBD1
CASSPQGTEETQYF
TGTGCCAGCTCACCACAGGGGACAGAAGAGACCCAGTACTTC
>once|TRBJ1-2|TRBV28|.
CASSLPDHNYGYTF
TGTGCCAGCAGTTTACCAGATCATAACTATGGCTACACCTTC
>.|TRBJ2-6|TRBV6-5|.
CASSSYNSGANVLTF
TGTGCCAGCAGTTCGTATAACTCTGGGGCCAACGTCCTGACTTTC
>few|TRBJ1-5|TRBV10-1|.
CASERGNQPQHF
TGCGCCAGCGAGAGAGGCAATCAGCCCCAGCATTTT
>.|TRBJ2-5|TRBV5-1|.
CASSLGAGPQETQYF
TGCGCCAGCAGCTTGGGGGCGGGACCGCAAGAGACCCAGTACTTC
>.|TRBJ2-7|TRBV5-1|.
CASSLAGLAGPTGEQYF
TGCGCCAGCAGCTTAGCTGGTTTGGCGGGACCCACGGGAGAGCAGTACTTC
>once|TRBJ1-1|TRBV6-5|.
CASSYGQHTEAFF
TGTGCCAGCAGTTACGGGCAGCACACTGAAGCTTTCTTT
>.|TRBJ2-5|TRBV18|.
CASSATRAGHQETQYF
TGTGCCAGCTCAGCCACGCGTGCAGGCCACCAAGAGACCCAGTACTTC
>.|TRBJ2-1|TRBV2|TRBD1
CASSDPTGGSYNEQFF
TGTGCCAGCAGTGATCCCACAGGGGGGTCCTACAATGAGCAGTTCTTC
>.|TRBJ2-3|TRBV9|.
CATAPGATGKDTQYF
TGTGCCACAGCCCCTGGAGCGACGGGGAAAGATACGCAGTATTTT
>.|TRBJ1-2|TRBV19|.
CASSSARANYGYTF
TGTGCCAGTAGTTCCGCGAGAGCTAACTATGGCTACACCTTC
>.|TRBJ1-1|TRBV25-1|TRBD1
CASSEYGATGDRRAFF
TGTGCCAGCAGTGAATATGGGGCGACAGGGGACCGTCGGGCTTTCTTT
>.|TRBJ1-2|TRBV10-2|.
CASRVVTGNGYTF
TGCGCCAGCAGGGTGGTGACGGGGAATGGCTACACCTTC
>.|TRBJ2-3|TRBV27|TRBD1
CASSNPGQGAADTQYF
TGTGCCAGCAGTAATCCGGGACAGGGGGCAGCAGATACGCAGTATTTT
>.|TRBJ2-7|TRBV28|.
CASSLRTKGHEQYF
TGTGCCAGCAGTTTACGGACAAAGGGGCACGAGCAGTACTTC
>.|TRBJ1-3|TRBV9|.
CASSAYSDQSGNTIYF
TGTGCCAGCAGCGCTTATAGCGACCAGTCTGGAAACACCATATATTTT
>few|TRBJ2-1|TRBV15|.
CATSTLNNEQFF
TGTGCCACCAGCACCTTAAACAATGAGCAGTTCTTC
>few|TRBJ1-1|TRBV30|.
CAWSRYTEAFF
TGTGCCTGGAGTCGTTACACTGAAGCTTTCTTT
>.|TRBJ1-2|TRBV29-1|TRBD1
CSVARQGAVYGYTF
TGCAGCGTTGCCCGACAGGGGGCAGTCTATGGCTACACCTTC
>.|TRBJ2-1|TRBV19|TRBD2
CASSSVLVTSGISRGNEQFF
TGTGCCAGTAGTTCCGTACTAGTGACTAGCGGGATTAGCCGGGGCAATGAGCAGTTCTTC
>.|TRBJ2-7|TRBV27|TRBD1
CASRTGSHEQYF
TGTGCCAGTCGGACAGGGTCCCACGAGCAGTACTTC
>.|TRBJ2-5|TRBV6-1|.
CASARAWGEQETQYF
TGTGCCAGCGCCCGGGCCTGGGGGGAACAAGAGACCCAGTACTTC
>.|TRBJ2-7|TRBV4-1|TRBD1
CASSGDRGYEQYF
TGCGCCAGCAGCGGGGACAGGGGTTACGAGCAGTACTTC
>few|TRBJ1-1|TRBV7-9|TRBD1
CASSWDSPEAFF
TGTGCCAGCAGCTGGGACAGTCCTGAAGCTTTCTTT
>.|TRBJ2-7|TRBV6-6|TRBD1
CASSTQGNEQYF
TGTGCCAGCAGTACACAGGGGAACGAGCAGTACTTC
>.|TRBJ2-7|TRBV6-6|TRBD2
CASSYIAGASYEQYF
TGTGCCAGCAGTTACATAGCGGGCGCTTCCTACGAGCAGTACTTC
>.|TRBJ2-7|TRBV7-9|.
CASSLMDNSYEQYF
TGTGCCAGCAGCTTAATGGACAACTCCTACGAGCAGTACTTC
>.|TRBJ2-1|TRBV19|TRBD2
CASRLSGRSSYNEQFF
TGTGCCAGTAGGCTGAGCGGGAGGAGTTCCTACAATGAGCAGTTCTTC
>.|TRBJ2-7|TRBV28|TRBD2
CASSLGLAVYEQYF
TGTGCCAGCAGTTTAGGACTAGCGGTGTACGAGCAGTACTTC
>.|TRBJ1-5|TRBV4-1|.
CASALRAGEVLQPQHF
TGCGCCAGCGCTCTCCGGGCAGGGGAAGTTTTACAGCCCCAGCATTTT
>.|TRBJ2-7|TRBV28|TRBD2
CASSGPNSYEQYF
TGTGCCAGTAGCGGGCCAAACTCCTACGAGCAGTACTTC
>few|TRBJ2-5|TRBV15|TRBD1
CATSRPGTDQTQYF
TGTGCCACCAGCAGACCTGGGACAGACCAGACCCAGTACTTC
>.|TRBJ2-5|TRBV11-3|TRBD2
CASSPSWTSGRGETQYF
TGTGCCAGCAGCCCGAGTTGGACTAGCGGGAGGGGAGAGACCCAGTACTTC
>.|TRBJ2-7|TRBV7-3|.
CASSLAGFSYEQYF
TGTGCCAGCAGCTTAGCGGGTTTTTCCTACGAGCAGTACTTC
>few|TRBJ2-3|TRBV9|TRBD2
CASSVELTSATQYF
TGTGCCAGCAGCGTAGAGTTGACTAGCGCTACGCAGTATTTT
>.|TRBJ1-1|TRBV11-2|.
CATAVRLGTEAFF
TGTGCCACCGCGGTGAGGTTGGGCACTGAAGCTTTCTTT